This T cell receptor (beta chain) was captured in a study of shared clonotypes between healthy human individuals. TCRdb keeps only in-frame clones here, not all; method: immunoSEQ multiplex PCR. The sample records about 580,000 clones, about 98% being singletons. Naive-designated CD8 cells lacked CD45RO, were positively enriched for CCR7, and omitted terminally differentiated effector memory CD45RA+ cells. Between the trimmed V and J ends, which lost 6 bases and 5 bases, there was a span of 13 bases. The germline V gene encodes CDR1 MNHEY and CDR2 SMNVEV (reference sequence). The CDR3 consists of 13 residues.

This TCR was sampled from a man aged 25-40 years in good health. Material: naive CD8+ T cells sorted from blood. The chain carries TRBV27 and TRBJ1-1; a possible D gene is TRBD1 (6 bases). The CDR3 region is CASSTGRVTEAFF. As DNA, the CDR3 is TGTGCCAGCAGCACAGGGAGGGTTACTGAAGCTTTCTTT.